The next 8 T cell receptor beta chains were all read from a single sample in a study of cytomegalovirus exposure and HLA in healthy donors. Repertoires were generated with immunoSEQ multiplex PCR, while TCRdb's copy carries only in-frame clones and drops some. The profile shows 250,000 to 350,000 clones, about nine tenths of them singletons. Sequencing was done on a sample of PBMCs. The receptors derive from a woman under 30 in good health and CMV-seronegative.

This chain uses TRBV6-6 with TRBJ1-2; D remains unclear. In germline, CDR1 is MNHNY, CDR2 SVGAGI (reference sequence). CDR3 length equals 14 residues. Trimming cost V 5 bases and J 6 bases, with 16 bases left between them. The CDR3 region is CASSRREAGDGYTF. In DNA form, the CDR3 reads TGTGCCAGCAGTCGCCGGGAGGCTGGGGATGGCTACACCTTC.

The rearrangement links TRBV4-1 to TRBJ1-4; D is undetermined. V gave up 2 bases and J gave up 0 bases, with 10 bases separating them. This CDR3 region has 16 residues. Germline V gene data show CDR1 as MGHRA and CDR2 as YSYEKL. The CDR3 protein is CASSQWALPTNEKLFF. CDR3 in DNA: TGCGCCAGCAGCCAATGGGCCCTCCCAACTAATGAAAAACTGTTTTTT.

CDR3 region: CAFGTGSAFF. CDR3 nucleotides: TGTGCCTTCGGTACAGGTTCAGCTTTCTTT. The genes are TRBV28 and TRBJ1-1; a possible D gene is TRBD1 (5 bases). This CDR3 is 10 amino acids long. V lost 11 bases, J lost 10 bases, and 14 bases lay in between. The germline V gene encodes CDR1 MDHEN and CDR2 SYDVKM. The full variable domain, with the rest looked up from reference TRBV28 and TRBJ1-1, is DVKVTQSSRYLVKRTGEKVFLECVQDMDHENMFWYRQDPGLGLRLIYFSYDVKMKEKGDIPEGYSVSREKKERFSLILESASTNQTSMYLCAFGTGSAFFGQGTRLTVV.

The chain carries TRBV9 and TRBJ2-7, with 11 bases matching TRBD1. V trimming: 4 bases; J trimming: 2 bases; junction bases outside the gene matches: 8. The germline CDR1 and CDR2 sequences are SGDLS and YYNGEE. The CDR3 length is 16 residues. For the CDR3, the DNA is TGTGCCAGCAGCCCCGGACAGGGGGCGCGCGCCTACGAGCAGTACTTC. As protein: CASSPGQGARAYEQYF. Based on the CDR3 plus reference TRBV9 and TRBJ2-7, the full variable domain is DSGVTQTPKHLITATGQRVTLRCSPRSGDLSVYWYQQSLDQGLQFLIQYYNGEERAKGNILERFSAQQFPDLHSELNLSSLELGDSALYFCASSPGQGARAYEQYFGPGTRLTVT.

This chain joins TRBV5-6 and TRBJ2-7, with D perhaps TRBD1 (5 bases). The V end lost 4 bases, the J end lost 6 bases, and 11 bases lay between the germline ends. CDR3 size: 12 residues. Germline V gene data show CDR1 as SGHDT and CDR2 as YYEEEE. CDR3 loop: CASSVAGFEQYF. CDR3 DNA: TGTGCCAGCAGCGTAGCAGGGTTCGAGCAGTACTTC.

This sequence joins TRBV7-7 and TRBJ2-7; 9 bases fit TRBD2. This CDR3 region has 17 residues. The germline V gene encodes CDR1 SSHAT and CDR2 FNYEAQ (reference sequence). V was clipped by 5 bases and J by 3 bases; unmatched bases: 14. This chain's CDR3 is CASSPGGASGINYEQYF. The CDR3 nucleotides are TGTGCCAGCAGCCCCGGGGGGGCTAGCGGGATTAACTACGAGCAGTACTTC.

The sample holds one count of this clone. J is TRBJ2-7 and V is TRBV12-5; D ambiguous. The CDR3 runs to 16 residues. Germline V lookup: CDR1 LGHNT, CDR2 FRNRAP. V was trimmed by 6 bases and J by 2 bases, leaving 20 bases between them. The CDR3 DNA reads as TGTGCTAGTGGCACCACGACTGGCCACACGCCCTACGAGCAGTACTTC. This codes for CASGTTTGHTPYEQYF.

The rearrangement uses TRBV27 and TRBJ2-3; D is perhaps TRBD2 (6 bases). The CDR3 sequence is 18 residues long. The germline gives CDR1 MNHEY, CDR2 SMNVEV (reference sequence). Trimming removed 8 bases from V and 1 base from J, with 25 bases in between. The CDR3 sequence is CASRLLGGSVLRTDTQYF. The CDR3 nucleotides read TGTGCCAGCCGTCTCCTCGGGGGTAGCGTCCTTCGCACAGATACGCAGTATTTT.